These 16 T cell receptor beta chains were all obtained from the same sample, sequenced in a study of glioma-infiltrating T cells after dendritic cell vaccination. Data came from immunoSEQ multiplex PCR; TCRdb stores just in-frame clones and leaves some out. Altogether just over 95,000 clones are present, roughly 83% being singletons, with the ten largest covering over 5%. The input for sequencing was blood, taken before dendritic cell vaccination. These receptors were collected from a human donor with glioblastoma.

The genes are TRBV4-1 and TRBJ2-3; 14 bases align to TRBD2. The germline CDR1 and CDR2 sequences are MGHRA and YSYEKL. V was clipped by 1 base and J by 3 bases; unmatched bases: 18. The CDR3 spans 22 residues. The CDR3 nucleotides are TGCGCCAGCAGCCAAGGGAGGACTAGCGGGAGGATTTTAGGACACACGACAGATACGCAGTATTTT. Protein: CASSQGRTSGRILGHTTDTQYF.

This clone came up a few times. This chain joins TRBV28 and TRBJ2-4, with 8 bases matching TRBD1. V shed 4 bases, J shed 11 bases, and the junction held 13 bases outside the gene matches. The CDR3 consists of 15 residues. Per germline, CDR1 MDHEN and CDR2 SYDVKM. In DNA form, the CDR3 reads TGTGCCAGCAGTTCGCAGGGGGCCCCTTTTAAAGTTCAGTACTTC. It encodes CASSSQGAPFKVQYF.

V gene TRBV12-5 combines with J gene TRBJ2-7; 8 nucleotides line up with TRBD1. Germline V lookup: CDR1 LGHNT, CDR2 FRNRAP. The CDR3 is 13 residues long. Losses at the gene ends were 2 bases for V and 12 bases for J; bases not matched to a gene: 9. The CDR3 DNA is TGTGCTAGTGGTTTGTCCCAAGCGGACAGGGCGTACTTC. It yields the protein CASGLSQADRAYF.

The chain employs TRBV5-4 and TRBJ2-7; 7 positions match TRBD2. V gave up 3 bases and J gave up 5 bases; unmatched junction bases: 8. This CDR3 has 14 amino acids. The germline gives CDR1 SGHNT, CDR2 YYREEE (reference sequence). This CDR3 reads CASSWTGGHDEQYF. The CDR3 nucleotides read TGTGCCAGCAGCTGGACGGGGGGTCACGACGAGCAGTACTTC.

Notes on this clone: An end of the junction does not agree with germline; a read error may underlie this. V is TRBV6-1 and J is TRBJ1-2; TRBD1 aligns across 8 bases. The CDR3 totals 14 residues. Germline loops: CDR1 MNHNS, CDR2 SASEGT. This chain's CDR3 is CASSEDRGVFGYTF. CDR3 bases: TGTGCCAGCAGCGAAGACAGGGGAGTTTTCGGCTACACCTTC.

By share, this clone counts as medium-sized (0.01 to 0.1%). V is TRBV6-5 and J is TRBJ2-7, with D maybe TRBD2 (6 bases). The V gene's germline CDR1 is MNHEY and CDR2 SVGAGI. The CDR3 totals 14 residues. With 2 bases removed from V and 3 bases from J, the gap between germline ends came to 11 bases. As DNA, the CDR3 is TGTGCCAGCAGTTACGGCGGGGCACTCTACGAGCAGTACTTC. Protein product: CASSYGGALYEQYF.

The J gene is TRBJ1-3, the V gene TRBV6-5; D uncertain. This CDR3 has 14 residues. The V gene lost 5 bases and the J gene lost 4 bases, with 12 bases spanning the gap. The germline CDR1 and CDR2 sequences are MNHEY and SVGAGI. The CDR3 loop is CASSERGAGNTIYF. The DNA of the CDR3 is TGTGCCAGCAGTGAGCGGGGAGCCGGAAACACCATATATTTT.

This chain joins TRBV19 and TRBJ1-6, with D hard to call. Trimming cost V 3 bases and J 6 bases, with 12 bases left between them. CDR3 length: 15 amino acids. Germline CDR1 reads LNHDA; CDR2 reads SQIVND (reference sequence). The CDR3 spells CASSIMGSFNSPLHF. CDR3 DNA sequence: TGTGCCAGTAGTATTATGGGCAGCTTTAATTCACCCCTCCACTTT.

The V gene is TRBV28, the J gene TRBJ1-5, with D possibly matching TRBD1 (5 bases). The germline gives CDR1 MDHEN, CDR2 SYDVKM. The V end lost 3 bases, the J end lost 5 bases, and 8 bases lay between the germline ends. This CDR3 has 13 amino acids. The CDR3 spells CASSLEGHQPQHF. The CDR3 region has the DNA TGTGCCAGCAGTTTGGAGGGGCATCAGCCCCAGCATTTT.

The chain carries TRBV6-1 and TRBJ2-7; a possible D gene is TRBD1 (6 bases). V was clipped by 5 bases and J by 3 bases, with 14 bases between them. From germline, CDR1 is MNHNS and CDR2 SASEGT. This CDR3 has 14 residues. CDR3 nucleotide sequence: TGTGCCAGCAGTATACAGGGAATGGACTACGAGCAGTACTTC. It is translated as CASSIQGMDYEQYF.

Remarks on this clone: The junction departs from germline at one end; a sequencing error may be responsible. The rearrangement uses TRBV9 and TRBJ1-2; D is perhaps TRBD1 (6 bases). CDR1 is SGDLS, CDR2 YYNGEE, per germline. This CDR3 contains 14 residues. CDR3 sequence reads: CASNVEGVDYGYTF. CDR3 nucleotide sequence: TGTGCCAGCAACGTAGAGGGGGTGGACTATGGCTACACCTTC.

CDR3 nucleotides: TGTGCCAGTAGTTTTGCTGACACGTTGTATAGCAATCAGCCCCAGCATTTT. Its translation: CASSFADTLYSNQPQHF. The rearrangement joins TRBV19 to TRBJ1-5, with D uncertain. The length of the CDR3 is 17 residues. CDR1 is LNHDA, CDR2 SQIVND, per germline (reference sequence). Trimming took off 5 bases at V and 0 bases at J, with 17 bases between the two ends.

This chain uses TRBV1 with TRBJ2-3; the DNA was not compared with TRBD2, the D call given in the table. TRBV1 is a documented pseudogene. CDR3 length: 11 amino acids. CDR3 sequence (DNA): TGCACCAGCCTTTGCACAGATACGCAGTATTTT. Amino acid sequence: CTSLCTDTQYF.

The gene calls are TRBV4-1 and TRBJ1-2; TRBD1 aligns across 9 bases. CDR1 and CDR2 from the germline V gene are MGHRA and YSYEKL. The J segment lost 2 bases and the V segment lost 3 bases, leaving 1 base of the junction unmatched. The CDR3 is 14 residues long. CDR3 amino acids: CASSHDRGNYGYTF. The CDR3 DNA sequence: TGCGCCAGCAGCCACGACAGGGGGAACTATGGCTACACCTTC.

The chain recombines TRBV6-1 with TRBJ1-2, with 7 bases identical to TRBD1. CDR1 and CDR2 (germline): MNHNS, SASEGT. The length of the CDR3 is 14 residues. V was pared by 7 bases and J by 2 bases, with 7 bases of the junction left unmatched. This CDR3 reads CASILQQGNYGYTF. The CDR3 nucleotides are TGTGCCAGCATTCTCCAACAGGGGAACTATGGCTACACCTTC.

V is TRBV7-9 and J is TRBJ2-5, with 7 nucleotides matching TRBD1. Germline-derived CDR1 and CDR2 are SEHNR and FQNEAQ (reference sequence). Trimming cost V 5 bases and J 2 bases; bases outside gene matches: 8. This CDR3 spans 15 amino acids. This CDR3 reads CASSLYRDRQETQYF. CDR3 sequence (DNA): TGTGCCAGCAGCCTATACCGGGACAGACAAGAGACCCAGTACTTC.